These 30 T cell receptor beta chains were sequenced from one sample in a study of breast tumors, draining lymph nodes, adjacent tissues. Breast cancer patients provided tissue from their axillary draining lymph nodes. From the multiplex PCR reads, TCRdb called clonotypes with MiXCR, one entry per CDR3 protein. The sample lists fewer than 200,000 distinct CDR3 sequences; 33% were seen once. Input material: axillary lymph node tissue. Receptor source: a female donor with breast cancer. Some clones in this sample may be carry-over from other donors' samples.

A remark on this clonotype: The junction and the germline gene differ at one end; a read error may be behind it. V usage is TRBV5-4 and J usage is TRBJ1-4, with 9 bases lining up with TRBD1. CDR1 is SGHNT and CDR2 is YYREEE in the germline V gene (reference sequence). This CDR3 has 15 amino acids. CDR3: CAGSENRGLNEKLFF. In DNA, the CDR3 is TGTGCCGGCAGCGAGAACAGGGGGCTGAATGAAAAACTGTTTTTT. The full variable domain, in which reference TRBV5-4 and TRBJ1-4 provide the parts outside the CDR3, is ETGVTQSPTHLIKTRGQQVTLRCSSQSGHNTVSWYQQALGQGPQFIFQYYREEENGRGNFPPRFSGLQFPNYSSELNVNALELDDSALYLCAGSENRGLNEKLFFGSGTQLSVL.

This chain links TRBV6-1 with TRBJ2-5; D remains ambiguous. Germline assignment: CDR1 MNHNS and CDR2 SASEGT. CDR3 length: 15 amino acids. The V end was cut by 4 bases, the J end by 1 base, with 13 bases between. The CDR3 sequence is CASSGSEYLQETQYF. The CDR3 DNA is TGTGCCAGCAGTGGGTCAGAATACCTCCAAGAGACCCAGTACTTC.

This clonotype was counted many times. The chain joins TRBV4-2 to TRBJ2-7; D remains ambiguous. There are 15 residues in the CDR3. With 0 bases removed from V and 3 bases from J, the gap between germline ends came to 12 bases. CDR1 LGHNA and CDR2 YNFKEQ come from the germline V gene. The DNA for the CDR3 is TGTGCCAGCAGCCAAGATGAGGTCAGGAGCTACGAGCAGTACTTC. It codes for CASSQDEVRSYEQYF.

This clonotype was counted at least ten times. The genes are TRBV20-1 and TRBJ1-4; maybe TRBD1 (6 bases). This CDR3 is built from 11 residues. Germline V gene data show CDR1 as DFQATT and CDR2 as SNEGSKA (reference sequence). The chain's CDR3 is CYYRVKEKLFF. The CDR3 bases are TGCTATTACAGGGTGAAGGAAAAACTGTTTTTT.

This clonotype was detected ten times or more. The gene calls are TRBV20-1 and TRBJ2-1; TRBD1 is a possible D gene (5 bases). Trimming pared 3 bases from V and 7 bases from J, leaving 16 bases between. Germline CDR1 and CDR2: DFQATT and SNEGSKA (reference sequence). CDR3 length: 14 amino acids. CDR3 residues: CSASRAPLWNEQFF. The CDR3 coding sequence is TGCAGTGCTAGCAGGGCCCCCCTCTGGAATGAGCAGTTCTTC.

This clonotype was detected many times. The chain has TRBV10-2 and TRBJ1-2, with 8 bases identical to TRBD1. The V segment lost 2 bases and the J segment 5 bases; nucleotides outside the gene matches: 10. This CDR3 has 16 amino acids. Germline V gene lookup returns CDR1 WSHSY and CDR2 SAAADI. The chain's CDR3 is CASSEIYRGSGYGYTF. DNA of the CDR3: TGCGCCAGCAGTGAGATCTACAGGGGGAGTGGGTATGGCTACACCTTC.

This clonotype showed up many times. The chain uses TRBV7-2 and TRBJ2-1, with 7 bases matching TRBD2. After removal of 3 bases from V and 8 bases from J, the junction contained 10 bases not matched to a gene. The CDR3 extends over 15 amino acids. Germline-derived CDR1 and CDR2 are SGHTA and FQGNSA. CDR3 in DNA: TGTGCCAGCAGCTTCGCGGCGCGGGAGCTCCATGAGCAGTTCTTC. Amino acids: CASSFAARELHEQFF.

This clonotype has at least ten counts. This chain uses TRBV7-8 with TRBJ1-6; D call uncertain. The ends were cut back, 1 base at V and 0 bases at J, with 16 bases in the middle. Per germline, CDR1 SGHVS and CDR2 FQNEAQ. The CDR3 contains 19 residues. The CDR3 here is CASSLGSVPVRSYNSPLHF. CDR3 coding DNA: TGTGCCAGCAGCTTAGGTTCTGTCCCGGTACGCTCCTATAATTCACCCCTCCACTTT.

This chain joins TRBV12-3 or TRBV12-4 and TRBJ2-5; no clear D. This CDR3 spans 15 amino acids. V gave up 6 bases and J gave up 4 bases, with 18 bases separating them. The CDR3 bases are TGTGCCAGCAGCCTTATAGGTGGGGTAAGAGAGACCCAGTACTTC. It yields the protein CASSLIGGVRETQYF.

Of note for this clonotype: The CDR3 does not close with the conserved phenylalanine or tryptophan, likely indicating a read error. The rearrangement links TRBV15 to TRBJ1-5; D is unclear. The germline gives CDR1 LNHNV, CDR2 YYDKDF (reference sequence). V was shortened by 5 bases and J by 8 bases, with 13 bases between the two germline ends. This CDR3 has 13 residues. Here the CDR3 DNA reads TGTGCCACCAGCCATACGGAGGGAAAGCCCCAGCATCTT. Protein sequence: CATSHTEGKPQHL.

In its sample, this clonotype was seen many times. The chain couples TRBV19 to TRBJ1-5; 9 bases match TRBD1. V was clipped by 7 bases and J by 4 bases; unmatched bases: 11. The CDR3 is 16 residues long. The germline CDR1 and CDR2 sequences are LNHDA and SQIVND (reference sequence). Written as DNA, the CDR3 is TGTGCCAGTACCAGAACCACCGGGACAGGGAATCAGCCCCAGCATTTT. Encoded protein: CASTRTTGTGNQPQHF.

This clonotype was found many times. The rearrangement joins TRBV7-9 to TRBJ1-6; 9 nucleotides line up with TRBD1. This CDR3 has 18 amino acids. Germline CDR1 and CDR2: SEHNR and FQNEAQ (reference sequence). The junction had 13 bases not matched to a gene; V was cut back by 4 bases and J by 6 bases. The CDR3 region has the DNA TGTGCCAGCAGCTCGTATAGGACAGGGGAGCTTCGTAATTCACCCCTCCACTTT. Translation: CASSSYRTGELRNSPLHF.

This clonotype was detected ten times or more. The chain couples TRBV20-1 to TRBJ2-3; D is ambiguous. The CDR3 is 11 residues long. The germline gives CDR1 DFQATT, CDR2 SNEGSKA (reference sequence). CDR3 bases: TGCACACTCTTAGACGGTGATACGCAGTATTTT. This gives the protein CTLLDGDTQYF.

The chain links TRBV9 to TRBJ1-1, with D unclear. CDR1 is SGDLS, CDR2 YYNGEE, per germline. V lost 0 bases, J lost 6 bases, and 9 bases lay in between. CDR3 size: 13 residues. Here the CDR3 DNA reads TGTGCCAGCAGCGTAGGGGGAGTAGCTGAAGCTTTCTTT. It encodes CASSVGGVAEAFF.

This clonotype was observed at least ten times. The chain uses TRBV4-1 and TRBJ1-2; D possibly corresponds to TRBD1 (5 bases). V lost 1 base and J 6 bases, leaving 9 bases between the germline ends. The CDR3 consists of 13 residues. Germline V gene data show CDR1 as MGHRA and CDR2 as YSYEKL. CDR3 protein: CASSQAQGDGYTF. The CDR3 DNA reads as TGCGCCAGCAGCCAAGCCCAGGGAGATGGCTACACCTTC.

The table lists this clonotype with a few counts. This sequence may be a read error, since a much larger clone differs from it by one base. The genes are TRBV14 and TRBJ2-7; D possibly corresponds to TRBD1 (5 bases). The germline V gene has CDR1 SGHDN and CDR2 FVKESK. The CDR3 is 15 residues long. The DNA of the CDR3 is TGTGCCAGCAGCCAAGATTTCTCCAGGGCCAAGGAGCCGTACTTC. It codes for CASSQDFSRAKEPYF.

At least ten counts were recorded for this clonotype. CDR3 amino acids: CASSMVEGVRYEQYF. Written as DNA, the CDR3 is TGTGCCAGTAGTATGGTGGAGGGTGTCCGCTACGAGCAGTACTTC. The V call is TRBV19, the J call TRBJ2-7, with a possible D match to TRBD2 (6 bases). The ends were cut back, 3 bases at V and 3 bases at J, with 15 bases in the middle. This CDR3 has 15 residues. CDR1 and CDR2 (germline): LNHDA, SQIVND (reference sequence).

The J gene is TRBJ1-5, the V gene TRBV11-1, with D maybe TRBD1 (6 bases). V was pared by 3 bases and J by 8 bases, with 20 bases between. There are 16 residues in the CDR3. Germline V gives CDR1 SGHAT, CDR2 FQDESV (reference sequence). The CDR3 sequence is CASSFWGRDTGEPQHF. As DNA, the CDR3 is TGTGCCAGCAGCTTTTGGGGGCGGGACACCGGGGAGCCCCAGCATTTT.

This clonotype was detected ten times or more. As DNA, the CDR3 is TGTGCCAGCAGTTACGAGGCCGTCGGAAACACCATATATTTT. Translating gives CASSYEAVGNTIYF. The V and J genes are TRBV6-6 and TRBJ1-3; D is undetermined. Trimming removed 2 bases from V and 4 bases from J, with 9 bases in between. Germline-derived CDR1 and CDR2 are MNHNY and SVGAGI (reference sequence). The CDR3 spans 14 residues.

Points on this clonotype: This may be a read error, as it is one base from a much larger clone. V and J are TRBV5-6 and TRBJ2-7; D ambiguous. V gave up 1 base and J gave up 9 bases, with 11 bases separating them. Per the germline V gene, CDR1 is SGHDT and CDR2 is YYEEEE. The CDR3 extends over 12 amino acids. The CDR3 DNA is TGTGCCAGCAGCTTGATGTCTCGCGGGCAGTACTTC. It is translated as CASSLMSRGQYF.

This clonotype has a count of ten or more. The chain couples TRBV6-2 or TRBV6-3 to TRBJ2-2; possibly TRBD2 for D (5 bases). Germline V gives CDR1 MNHEY, CDR2 SVGEGT. The CDR3 sequence is 13 residues long. V was clipped by 6 bases and J by 0 bases, with 5 bases between them. The CDR3 DNA follows: TGTGCCAGCAGACTAGCGAACACCGGGGAGCTGTTTTTT. This gives the protein CASRLANTGELFF.

As for this clonotype: A much larger clone lies one base from this, so it may be a read error. The chain couples TRBV14 to TRBJ1-2; D not resolved. The germline V gene encodes CDR1 SGHDN and CDR2 FVKESK. This CDR3 has 15 residues. CDR3 protein: CASSQEVNPGYGSTF. CDR3 bases: TGTGCCAGCAGCCAAGAGGTGAACCCGGGCTATGGCTCCACCTTC.

This chain joins TRBV7-9 and TRBJ1-1; D call uncertain. CDR3 length: 17 amino acids. The germline V gene encodes CDR1 SEHNR and CDR2 FQNEAQ (reference sequence). V was pared by 1 base and J by 1 base, with 16 bases between. The CDR3: CASSLGFLGRRNTEAFF. In DNA form, the CDR3 reads TGTGCCAGCAGCTTAGGGTTTCTAGGCCGCCGGAACACTGAAGCTTTCTTT.

V usage is TRBV11-2 and J usage is TRBJ2-5; 8 bases are shared with TRBD1. The V and J ends lost 4 bases and 7 bases, in that order; junction bases with no gene match: 5. Germline CDR1 reads SGHAT; CDR2 reads FQNNGV. The CDR3 totals 13 residues. The CDR3 region is CASSYLTGVTQYF. The CDR3 coding sequence is TGTGCCAGCAGCTACCTGACAGGGGTGACCCAGTACTTC.

Comments on this clonotype: With a much larger clone just one base away, this may be a read error. V gene TRBV7-6 combines with J gene TRBJ2-2; the D gene is possibly TRBD2 (5 bases). The CDR3 is 15 amino acids. Germline V gene sequence: CDR1 SGHVS, CDR2 FNYEAQ. CDR3: CASSVTIANTGELLF. The CDR3 DNA is TGTGCCAGCAGCGTGACAATCGCGAACACCGGGGAGCTGCTTTTT.

Remarks on this clonotype: No conserved phenylalanine or tryptophan ends this CDR3, so it is likely a read error. It is unclear where the CDR3 begins or ends on the DNA, so no DNA is shown, and the CDR3 is as TCRdb lists it. V is TRBV9 and J is TRBJ2-2; the D call TRBD1 from the table was never checked on the DNA. In germline, CDR1 is SGDLS, CDR2 YYNGEE. The CDR3 is 9 amino acids in total, end residues counted. The chain's CDR3 is CASSVVPGG.

There are many counts of this clonotype. This chain joins TRBV11-1 and TRBJ1-6; D gene uncertain. The CDR3 is made up of 16 amino acids. V was cut by 1 base and J by 0 bases, with 7 bases left in between. CDR1 is SGHAT and CDR2 is FQDESV in the germline V gene (reference sequence). In DNA, the CDR3 is TGTGCCAGCAGCTTAGGCCGCAACTCCTATAATTCACCCCTCCACTTT. This translates into CASSLGRNSYNSPLHF.

With respect to this clonotype: A much larger clone lies one base from this, so it may be a read error. The gene calls are TRBV13 and TRBJ2-1, with TRBD2 as a possible D gene (5 bases). The CDR3 is 14 amino acids. Germline loops: CDR1 PRHDT, CDR2 FYEKMQ (reference sequence). CDR3 protein: CANSSAALYNEQFF. CDR3 DNA sequence: TGTGCCAACAGCTCAGCGGCACTCTACAATGAGCAGTTCTTC.

This clonotype was counted at least ten times. V is TRBV30 and J is TRBJ2-5; D perhaps matches TRBD2 (5 bases). The CDR3 totals 10 residues. Trimming took off 6 bases at V and 5 bases at J, with 7 bases between the two ends. Germline-derived CDR1 and CDR2 are GTSNPN and SVGIG (reference sequence). The CDR3 here is CACCGETQYF. For the CDR3, the DNA is TGTGCCTGCTGCGGGGAGACCCAGTACTTC.

The chain combines TRBV3-1 with TRBJ2-5, with a tentative D call TRBD2 (5 bases). The CDR3 covers 15 residues. Germline loops: CDR1 LGHDT, CDR2 YNNKEL (reference sequence). The ends were cut back, 2 bases at V and 3 bases at J, with 13 bases in the middle. For the CDR3, the DNA is TGTGCCAGCAGCCAAACCATCAGCGGAGAAGAGACCCAGTACTTC. Translated, it gives CASSQTISGEETQYF.